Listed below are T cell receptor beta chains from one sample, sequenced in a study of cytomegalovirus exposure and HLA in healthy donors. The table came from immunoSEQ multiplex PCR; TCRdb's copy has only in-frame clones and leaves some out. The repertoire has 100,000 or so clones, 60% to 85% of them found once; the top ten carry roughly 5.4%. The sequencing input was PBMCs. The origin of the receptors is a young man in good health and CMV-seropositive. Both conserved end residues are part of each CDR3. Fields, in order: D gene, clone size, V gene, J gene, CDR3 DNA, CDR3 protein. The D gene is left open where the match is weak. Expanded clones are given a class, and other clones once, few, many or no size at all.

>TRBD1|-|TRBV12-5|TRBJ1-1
TGTGCTAGTGGGACAGGGGTTAACACTGAAGCTTTCTTT
CASGTGVNTEAFF
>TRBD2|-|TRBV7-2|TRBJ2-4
TGTGCCAGCAGCTCTTCGGGAGGTGCCCTAGCCAAAAACATTCAGTACTTC
CASSSSGGALAKNIQYF
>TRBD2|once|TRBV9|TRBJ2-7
TGTGCCAGCAGCGTAGGATCGGCGGGAGTAAAGGAGCAGTACTTC
CASSVGSAGVKEQYF
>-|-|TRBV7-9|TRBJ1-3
TGTGCCAGCAGCTATCCCGGCTCTGGAAACACCATATATTTT
CASSYPGSGNTIYF
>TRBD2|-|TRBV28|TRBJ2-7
TGTGCCAGCAGTTATAGCGGGAGGGAAAAATACGAGCAGTACTTC
CASSYSGREKYEQYF
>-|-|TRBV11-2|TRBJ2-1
TGTGCCAGCAGCTTAGTCAGCGGTGAGCAGTTCTTC
CASSLVSGEQFF
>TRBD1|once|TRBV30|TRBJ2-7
TGTGCCTGGACTCCTCCGGGACAGACCTACGAGCAGTACTTC
CAWTPPGQTYEQYF
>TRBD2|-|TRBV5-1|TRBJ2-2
TGCGCCAGCACCATGCTTACTAGCGACACCGGGGAGCTGTTTTTT
CASTMLTSDTGELFF
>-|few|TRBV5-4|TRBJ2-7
TGTGCCAGCAGCTTTCGCGGGAAAGGCTACGAGCAGTACTTC
CASSFRGKGYEQYF
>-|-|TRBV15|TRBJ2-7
TGTGCCACCAGCACCAACTGGGTCCTCGGGAACGAGCAGTACTTC
CATSTNWVLGNEQYF
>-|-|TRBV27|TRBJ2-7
TGTGCCAGCACCAGGACAGCCCAAATGTTCTTCTACGAGCAGTACTTC
CASTRTAQMFFYEQYF
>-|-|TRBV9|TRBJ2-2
TGTGCCAGCAGCGTTTTAACAGGTTCCACCGGGGAGCTGTTTTTT
CASSVLTGSTGELFF
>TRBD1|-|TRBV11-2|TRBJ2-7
TGTGCCAGCGGGACAGGACCCTACGAGCAGTACTTC
CASGTGPYEQYF
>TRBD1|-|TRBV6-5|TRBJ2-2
TGTGCCAGCACCGGACAGGTGAACACCGGGGAGCTGTTTTTT
CASTGQVNTGELFF
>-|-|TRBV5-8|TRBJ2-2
TGTGCCAGCAGCTTAGGAGGGAGGACCGGGGAGCTGTTTTTT
CASSLGGRTGELFF
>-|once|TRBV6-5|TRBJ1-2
TGTGCCAGCAGTTATGGAATCGCGAGGGGCTACACCTTC
CASSYGIARGYTF
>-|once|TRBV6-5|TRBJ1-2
TGTGCCAGCTTTCGGAGTGCGAATGGAGAAGGTGGCTACACCTTC
CASFRSANGEGGYTF
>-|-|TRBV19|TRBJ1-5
TGTGCCAGTAGCCCCGATTTGGACACGTATCAGCCCCAGCATTTT
CASSPDLDTYQPQHF
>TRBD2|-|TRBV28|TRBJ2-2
TGTGCCAGCAGTGAACTAGCGGGCGGTCACCTCGGGGAGCTGTTTTTT
CASSELAGGHLGELFF
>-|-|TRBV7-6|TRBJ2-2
TGTGCCAGCAGCCCCATAGCCACCGGGGAGCTGTTTTTT
CASSPIATGELFF
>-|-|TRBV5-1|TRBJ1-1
TGCGCCAGCAGCTTGGCGCTGGGGGGGGACACTGAAGCTTTCTTT
CASSLALGGDTEAFF
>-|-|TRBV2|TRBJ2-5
TGTGCCGGTGGAAGCGGCCAAGAGACCCAGTACTTC
CAGGSGQETQYF
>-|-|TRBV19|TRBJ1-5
TGTGCCAGTACCAACCATGGGGCCAATCAGCCCCAGCATTTT
CASTNHGANQPQHF
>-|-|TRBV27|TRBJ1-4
TGTGCCAGCAGTTTACGGTCAACTAATGAAAAACTGTTTTTT
CASSLRSTNEKLFF
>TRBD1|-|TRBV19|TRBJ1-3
TGTGCCAGTAGTAGGGCAGGGGGCCTTGGAAACACCATATATTTT
CASSRAGGLGNTIYF